The 3 T cell receptor beta chains below all came from one sample that was sequenced in a study of CD8 T cells in ankylosing spondylitis (TCRdb year 2017). Library preparation employed 5' RACE. These reads were obtained on an Illumina HiSeq 2500. TCRdb reanalyzed the raw reads on its own, using fastp at Q25 for trimming and MiXCR for clone calling, and kept in-frame beta chains. One record per CDR3 amino acid sequence lists the most common genes and DNA. A total of under 450,000 distinct CDR3 sequences appear in this sample, 17% of them only once. The ten largest account for approximately 1% of the sample. The research as a whole found: A TCR beta motif made up of eight highly homologous amino acid variants appeared to be characteristic of blood from ankylosing spondylitis patients.

The antigens these receptors bind are not known. What was sequenced was blood, either unsorted or a sorted T cell fraction (not recorded which). These TCRs come from a male donor with ankylosing spondylitis.

This clonotype was seen ten or more times. The rearrangement links TRBV29-1 to TRBJ1-1, with 8 bases that match TRBD1. The CDR3 is 12 residues long. The ends lost 6 bases at V and 4 bases at J; junction bases unmatched: 4. Germline V gene data show CDR1 as SQVTM and CDR2 as ANQGSEA. The CDR3 DNA follows: TGCAGCGTGGACAGGGCGATCACTGAAGCTTTCTTT. It translates to CSVDRAITEAFF.

This clonotype was seen only a few times. The chain combines TRBV6-5 with TRBJ2-7, with D possibly TRBD2 on 6 matching bases. The V and J ends lost 3 bases and 7 bases respectively, with 19 bases between them. This CDR3 comprises 15 residues. Germline CDR1 is MNHEY and CDR2 is SVGAGI. The CDR3 region is CASSYVGGKAREQYF. CDR3 nucleotide sequence: TGTGCCAGCAGTTATGTGGGGGGTAAAGCGCGGGAGCAGTACTTC.

This clonotype occurred a few times. This sequence joins TRBV7-9 and TRBJ1-4, with D perhaps TRBD1 (6 bases). V was pared by 5 bases and J by 4 bases, with 14 bases between. The CDR3 has 15 residues. Germline lookup yields CDR1 SEHNR and CDR2 FQNEAQ (reference sequence). The CDR3 DNA reads as TGTGCCAGCAGCAGACACAGGGACCTTAATGAAAAACTGTTTTTT. As protein: CASSRHRDLNEKLFF. Complete variable domain (other parts from reference TRBV7-9 and TRBJ1-4): DTGVSQNPRHKITKRGQNVTFRCDPISEHNRLYWYRQTLGQGPEFLTYFQNEAQLEKSRLLSDRFSAERPKGSFSTLEIQRTEQGDSAMYLCASSRHRDLNEKLFFGSGTQLSVL.